This T cell receptor (beta chain) was captured in a study of tumor and adjacent non-tumor tissue in lung cancer. Per the germline V gene, CDR1 is SGHNT and CDR2 is YYREEE (reference sequence). The CDR3 length is 15 residues. In regard to this clonotype: Antigen specificity is unknown. At one end the junction does not follow the germline gene, possibly because of a read error.

A modified ARM-PCR protocol with three rounds of nested PCR amplified TCRbeta. TCRdb fed the multiplex PCR reads into MiXCR, producing one record per CDR3 protein. Of about 120,000 distinct CDR3 sequences listed, 66% are singletons. The template was RNA from unsorted bulk tissue. Donors were chemotherapy-naive, newly diagnosed lung cancer surgical patients in China, August–late 2014. Study-wide findings and caveats: Tumor tissue had significantly higher TCR diversity than normal lung.

The chain combines TRBV5-4 with TRBJ2-2; TRBD2 aligns across 7 bases. Sample: lung tumor tissue. The sequence derives from a man aged 30 to 39 with non-small cell lung cancer. This CDR3 is CANSLGGRNTGELFF. The CDR3 region has the DNA TGTGCCAACAGCTTGGGGGGGAGGAACACCGGGGAGCTGTTTTTT.